This T cell receptor (beta chain) was observed in a study of CD8+ T cells in alopecia areata. Findings and caveats of the study: Scalp repertoires also include resident alphabeta T cells from normal skin.

Extracted RNA was reverse transcribed, and the resulting cDNA served as sequencing template. The protocol was immunoSEQ multiplex PCR, while the TCRdb copy is restricted to in-frame clones and leaves out a portion. The top ten hold 1.2% of the sample, which has hundreds of thousands of clones, around two thirds seen once. CDR1 and CDR2 (germline): MNHNY, SVGAGI (reference sequence). The CDR3 is made up of 15 amino acids. Losses at the gene ends were 5 bases for V and 5 bases for J; bases not matched to a gene: 11. Remarks on this clone: What it binds is not known.

Specimen: CD4+ T cells sorted from blood, collected at week 0. The V and J genes are TRBV6-6 and TRBJ2-5, with TRBD2 matching 7 bases. This sequence originates from a human donor with alopecia areata. CDR3 sequence (DNA): TGTGCCAGCAGTCCTCCTAGCGGCATCGGGGAGACCCAGTACTTC. This codes for CASSPPSGIGETQYF.